The 24 T cell receptor beta chains given below trace back to one sample, sequenced in a study of T cell changes during pregnancy in multiple sclerosis. The protocol was immunoSEQ multiplex PCR, while the TCRdb copy is restricted to in-frame clones and leaves out a portion. The sample consists of about 97,000 clones, 90% of them appearing once. Material: peripheral blood, obtained in the second trimester of pregnancy. The receptor set was obtained from a female donor in good health, enrolled as a control in a pregnancy study.

This clone has just one count. V and J are TRBV21-1 and TRBJ2-7; the listed D gene, TRBD2, was not tested against the DNA. TRBV21-1 is annotated as a pseudogene. The CDR3 contains 15 residues. CDR3 protein: CARTGTSGISKEQYF. The CDR3 DNA reads TGTGCCAGGACTGGGACTAGCGGGATCTCAAAAGAGCAGTACTTC.

The chain employs TRBV7-9 and TRBJ2-5; 9 positions match TRBD1. The CDR3 sequence is 15 residues long. The V gene end was trimmed by 7 bases and the J gene end by 5 bases; junction bases not matched to a gene: 11. Germline V CDR1 and CDR2: SEHNR, FQNEAQ (reference sequence). The CDR3 coding sequence is TGTGCCAGCACCCTGGACAGGGGTCCCGAGGAGACCCAGTACTTC. It translates to CASTLDRGPEETQYF.

Only one count was recorded for this clone. The sample has other DNA sequences that encode this CDR3 too. The chain links TRBV25-1 to TRBJ2-3; 8 nucleotides match TRBD2. The CDR3 is 13 amino acids. Per the germline V gene, CDR1 is MGHDK and CDR2 is SYGVNS. J gave up 1 base and V 9 bases, and 3 bases lay outside the gene matches. The CDR3 nucleotides read TGTGCCAGTCGAGCGGGAGGCACAGATACGCAGTATTTT. Translation gives CASRAGGTDTQYF.

The chain carries TRBV6-5 and TRBJ1-1; D perhaps matches TRBD1 (6 bases). This CDR3 is 15 amino acids long. The V gene lost 5 bases and the J gene lost 0 bases, with 13 bases spanning the gap. CDR1 MNHEY and CDR2 SVGAGI come from the germline V gene. The CDR3 loop is CASSQSQGLNTEAFF. In DNA, the CDR3 is TGTGCCAGCAGTCAATCACAGGGCTTGAACACTGAAGCTTTCTTT.

This chain joins TRBV6-5 and TRBJ1-3, with 8 nucleotides matching TRBD1. Germline V gene lookup returns CDR1 MNHEY and CDR2 SVGAGI. The length of the CDR3 is 15 residues. The V and J ends lost 6 bases and 7 bases, in that order; junction bases with no gene match: 11. The CDR3 DNA sequence: TGTGCCAGCAGAGACAGGGGCCCCTCGGGGAACACCATATATTTT. Its translation: CASRDRGPSGNTIYF.

CDR3 sequence (DNA): TGTGCCAGCTCACCACCCGGGGTAAGTTACGAGCAGTACTTC. Amino acids: CASSPPGVSYEQYF. The V gene is TRBV18, the J gene TRBJ2-7; weak D call: TRBD2 (5 bases). This CDR3 spans 14 amino acids. CDR1 KGHSH and CDR2 LQKENI come from the germline V gene. The V end lost 0 bases, the J end lost 4 bases, and 10 bases lay between the germline ends.

This clone was observed a handful of times. The chain joins TRBV25-1 to TRBJ1-1, with D possibly matching TRBD1 (6 bases). The CDR3 is 14 amino acids. V gave up 3 bases and J gave up 7 bases, with 15 bases separating them. Germline lookup yields CDR1 MGHDK and CDR2 SYGVNS. The CDR3 DNA reads TGTGCCAGCAGTGATGCAGGGGATCTGGGTGAAGCTTTCTTT. This encodes CASSDAGDLGEAFF.

The chain carries TRBV7-9 and TRBJ2-1; 16 nucleotides align to TRBD2. The germline gives CDR1 SEHNR, CDR2 FQNEAQ (reference sequence). With V trimmed by 3 bases and J by 2 bases, 1 base remained unmatched. The CDR3 consists of 17 residues. The CDR3: CASSLGLAGGAYNEQFF. CDR3 nucleotides: TGTGCCAGCAGCTTGGGACTAGCGGGGGGGGCCTACAATGAGCAGTTCTTC.

V and J are TRBV19 and TRBJ2-3; D is possibly TRBD1 (5 bases). Between the trimmed V and J ends, which lost 3 bases and 1 base, there was a span of 8 bases. Germline V gene data show CDR1 as LNHDA and CDR2 as SQIVND (reference sequence). CDR3 size: 14 residues. The CDR3 region is CASSILGRTDTQYF. CDR3 nucleotides: TGTGCCAGTAGTATTTTGGGGCGCACAGATACGCAGTATTTT.

The chain combines TRBV27 with TRBJ2-2; 8 bases are shared with TRBD1. CDR1 and CDR2 from the germline V gene are MNHEY and SMNVEV (reference sequence). Trimming at V came to 8 bases and at J to 0 bases, leaving 5 bases not matched to a gene. There are 15 residues in the CDR3. For the CDR3, the DNA is TGTGCCAGCTTAAGACAGGGGACGAACACCGGGGAGCTGTTTTTT. Protein product: CASLRQGTNTGELFF.

The chain recombines TRBV29-1 with TRBJ1-4, with 8 bases lining up with TRBD1. V lost 7 bases, J lost 8 bases, and 6 bases stayed unmatched. Germline V lookup: CDR1 SQVTM, CDR2 ANQGSEA. There are 12 residues in the CDR3. CDR3 sequence (DNA): TGCAGCGCCGGACAGGGTCGGGAAAAACTGTTTTTT. Translating gives CSAGQGREKLFF.

V is TRBV5-1 and J is TRBJ2-1, with 12 positions matching TRBD2. CDR3 length equals 16 residues. After removal of 0 bases from V and 7 bases from J, the junction contained 5 bases not matched to a gene. Germline lookup yields CDR1 SGHRS and CDR2 YFSETQ. CDR3 sequence: CASSLGLAGVGNEQFF. In DNA form, the CDR3 reads TGCGCCAGCAGCTTGGGACTAGCGGGAGTGGGGAATGAGCAGTTCTTC. Complete variable domain (other parts from reference TRBV5-1 and TRBJ2-1): KAGVTQTPRYLIKTRGQQVTLSCSPISGHRSVSWYQQTPGQGLQFLFEYFSETQRNKGNFPGRFSGRQFSNSRSEMNVSTLELGDSALYLCASSLGLAGVGNEQFFGPGTRLTVL.

V usage is TRBV5-6 and J usage is TRBJ1-6; a possible D gene is TRBD1 (5 bases). From germline, CDR1 is SGHDT and CDR2 YYEEEE. V gave up 4 bases and J gave up 0 bases, with 17 bases separating them. The CDR3 runs 18 residues. The CDR3 reads CASSLLGSQGSYNSPLHF. In DNA, the CDR3 is TGTGCCAGCAGCCTCTTAGGGTCCCAGGGCTCCTATAATTCACCCCTCCACTTT.

The V and J genes are TRBV15 and TRBJ2-5, with 8 nucleotides matching TRBD2. The V and J ends lost 1 base and 5 bases, in that order; junction bases with no gene match: 9. The CDR3 extends over 16 amino acids. CDR1 LNHNV and CDR2 YYDKDF come from the germline V gene (reference sequence). CDR3 nucleotides: TGTGCCACCAGCAGAGGACGGGGGGGCCTGGGGGAGACCCAGTACTTC. Translation: CATSRGRGGLGETQYF.

CDR3 sequence: CASSETGGYGYTF. The CDR3 DNA reads TGTGCCAGCAGTGAGACAGGAGGATATGGCTACACCTTC. The rearrangement links TRBV2 to TRBJ1-2, with D tentatively TRBD1 (6 bases). CDR3 size: 13 residues. Trimming took 3 bases from V and 5 from J, leaving 10 bases between them. Per the germline V gene, CDR1 is SNHLY and CDR2 is FYNNEI.

This chain connects TRBV28 to TRBJ2-3; TRBD1 agrees at 7 bases. CDR3 length: 15 residues. V shed 4 bases and J 4 bases; nucleotides not matched to a gene: 8. In germline, CDR1 is MDHEN, CDR2 SYDVKM. The CDR3: CASSYGTAFADTQYF. CDR3 bases: TGTGCCAGCAGTTACGGGACAGCTTTTGCAGATACGCAGTATTTT.

This chain joins TRBV7-2 and TRBJ1-6; D is unclear. Looked up from germline, CDR1 is SGHTA and CDR2 is FQGNSA. The V end was cut by 2 bases, the J end by 0 bases, with 5 bases between. The CDR3 sequence is 15 residues long. CDR3 sequence (DNA): TGTGCCAGCAGCTTAACCAGCTCCTATAATTCACCCCTCCACTTT. Protein: CASSLTSSYNSPLHF.

This clone was seen just once. This sequence joins TRBV28 and TRBJ1-1, with D hard to call. This CDR3 spans 18 amino acids. Germline V gene lookup returns CDR1 MDHEN and CDR2 SYDVKM. V was shortened by 7 bases and J by 0 bases, with 24 bases between the two germline ends. CDR3 in DNA: TGTGCCAGCACTTTTATCGGGGTTCGGTGGGGAATGAACACTGAAGCTTTCTTT. Protein sequence: CASTFIGVRWGMNTEAFF.

This chain connects TRBV5-1 to TRBJ1-1, with a possible D match to TRBD1 (6 bases). The germline V gene has CDR1 SGHRS and CDR2 YFSETQ. The CDR3 runs to 15 residues. V dropped 4 bases and J dropped 1 base, with 14 bases sitting between them. The CDR3 DNA sequence: TGCGCCAGCAGCCTTCACAGGGATGAGAACACTGAAGCTTTCTTT. Translating it yields CASSLHRDENTEAFF.

This chain joins TRBV29-1 and TRBJ2-7, with TRBD2 identical over 8 bases. Looked up from germline, CDR1 is SQVTM and CDR2 is ANQGSEA. V was clipped by 6 bases and J by 6 bases; unmatched bases: 13. This CDR3 region has 14 residues. In nucleotides, the CDR3 is TGCAGCGTCCGAGTCCAGCGGGAGACCCTCGAGCAGTACTTC. Its protein is CSVRVQRETLEQYF.

This rearrangement joins TRBV11-2 to TRBJ2-4; 8 bases line up with TRBD1. Per the germline V gene, CDR1 is SGHAT and CDR2 is FQNNGV. V trimming: 5 bases; J trimming: 0 bases; junction bases outside the gene matches: 9. CDR3 length equals 17 residues. CDR3 in amino acids: CASSPRTGSIAKNIQYF. The CDR3 nucleotides read TGTGCCAGCAGCCCGAGGACAGGGTCTATAGCCAAAAACATTCAGTACTTC.

The chain recombines TRBV18 with TRBJ1-1; D gene ambiguous. Trimming stripped 6 bases from V and 3 bases from J, with 17 bases between. This CDR3 contains 15 residues. Germline loops: CDR1 KGHSH, CDR2 LQKENI. The DNA of the CDR3 is TGTGCCAGCTCCCTTACCTCAGCGGAGGACACTGAAGCTTTCTTT. Translating it yields CASSLTSAEDTEAFF.

The J gene is TRBJ2-7, the V gene TRBV6-5; D gene ambiguous. The CDR3 length is 13 residues. Trimming pared 11 bases from V and 1 base from J, leaving 15 bases between. Germline values: CDR1 MNHEY, CDR2 SVGAGI. The CDR3 nucleotides are TGTGCCGGTTCCCTGACTCGTTCCTACGAGCAGTACTTC. Translated: CAGSLTRSYEQYF.

This chain uses TRBV4-3 with TRBJ1-2; TRBD1 matches at 7 bases. The CDR3 runs to 15 residues. The germline V gene has CDR1 LGHNA and CDR2 YSLEER. The trim removed 0 bases at V and 3 bases at J, leaving 4 bases unmatched. CDR3 coding DNA: TGCGCCAGCAGCCAAGATACCGGGACAGACTATGGCTACACCTTC. It is translated as CASSQDTGTDYGYTF.